The 7 T cell receptor beta chains below all came from one sample that was sequenced in a study of cytomegalovirus exposure and HLA in healthy donors (TCRdb year 2017). Preparation of the library involved the immunoSEQ multiplex PCR assay. TCRdb mirrors the immuneACCESS table, restricted to in-frame sequences. Some clones are absent from its copies; in checked studies, under half trace to an unresolved V gene, and the reason for the others is unknown. The sample profile shows 200,000 to 250,000 clones; approximately 90% of them were found once. The top ten constitute approximately 1.1% of the sample. Input material: PBMCs. These receptors all stem from a woman younger than 35 in good health and CMV-seronegative.

This clone has more than one count but fewer than ten. The chain links TRBV28 to TRBJ1-2, with 7 positions matching TRBD1. Unmatched junction bases numbered 5, after V lost 6 bases and J lost 4 bases. This CDR3 contains 13 residues. Germline V CDR1 and CDR2: MDHEN, SYDVKM. The CDR3 here is CASRSTGSYGYTF. CDR3 nucleotide sequence: TGTGCCAGCAGGTCGACAGGGTCCTATGGCTACACCTTC.

The chain joins TRBV27 to TRBJ2-1; weak D call: TRBD2 (5 bases). Germline V gives CDR1 MNHEY, CDR2 SMNVEV (reference sequence). V was pared by 5 bases and J by 7 bases, with 18 bases between. There are 15 residues in the CDR3. CDR3 region: CASSLPSWEINEQFF. The CDR3 bases are TGTGCCAGCAGTCTACCGTCCTGGGAGATAAATGAGCAGTTCTTC.

This clone was detected only a few times. The chain couples TRBV6-5 to TRBJ1-2, with D tentatively TRBD1 (6 bases). Germline V gene sequence: CDR1 MNHEY, CDR2 SVGAGI. This CDR3 has 13 amino acids. Trimming stripped 11 bases from V and 2 bases from J, with 15 bases between. As DNA, the CDR3 is TGTGCCGCGTCGGGACAAGGGAACTATGGCTACACCTTC. This sequence encodes CAASGQGNYGYTF.

The V gene is TRBV28, the J gene TRBJ2-3; 8 bases align to TRBD2. V lost 1 base to trimming and J lost 2 bases; unmatched junction nucleotides: 5. Germline CDR1 and CDR2: MDHEN and SYDVKM. CDR3 length: 16 amino acids. The CDR3 region has the DNA TGTGCCAGCAGTTTATACCCGGGAGGGCTCACAGATACGCAGTATTTT. Its protein is CASSLYPGGLTDTQYF.

The count of this clone is one. This chain uses TRBV20-1 with TRBJ2-7; D is perhaps TRBD2 (6 bases). V dropped 8 bases and J dropped 4 bases, with 12 bases sitting between them. Germline values: CDR1 DFQATT, CDR2 SNEGSKA (reference sequence). The CDR3 contains 11 residues. The CDR3 DNA follows: TGCAGTTCCCGGAGGGATTACGAGCAGTACTTC. This codes for CSSRRDYEQYF.

This clone occurred once. The genes are TRBV5-5 and TRBJ2-5; the D is unclear. Trimming shortened V by 4 bases and J by 12 bases, and 7 bases separated the two germline ends. The CDR3 contains 9 residues. The germline V gene encodes CDR1 SGHKS and CDR2 YYEKEE (reference sequence). Here the CDR3 DNA reads TGTGCCAGCAGCCCTCCTGAGTACTTC. Its translation is CASSPPEYF. The full variable domain, in which reference TRBV5-5 and TRBJ2-5 provide the parts outside the CDR3, is DAGVTQSPTHLIKTRGQQVTLRCSPISGHKSVSWYQQVLGQGPQFIFQYYEKEERGRGNFPDRFSARQFPNYSSELNVNALLLGDSALYLCASSPPEYFGPGTRLLVL.

CDR3 protein: CASRASGQNTYEQYF. DNA of the CDR3: TGTGCCAGTAGGGCTAGCGGTCAGAATACATACGAGCAGTACTTC. J is TRBJ2-7 and V is TRBV18, with 7 bases that match TRBD2. V shed 9 bases and J 4 bases; nucleotides not matched to a gene: 15. There are 15 residues in the CDR3. Germline V lookup: CDR1 KGHSH, CDR2 LQKENI.